This T cell receptor (beta chain) was observed in a study of CXCR3-negative and CXCR3-positive naive CD8 T cells. Points from the study as a whole: Greater hydrophobicity was found in TRB CDR3s of CXCR3-positive naive cells than of CXCR3-negative naive cells.

Germline V gives CDR1 GTSNPN, CDR2 SVGIG (reference sequence). CDR3 size: 15 residues. With respect to this clonotype: What it binds is not known.

The authors prepared UMI-labeled TRB cDNA libraries by 5' RACE. TCRdb re-called the 5' RACE reads and catalogs CDR3 proteins one per entry, DNA excluded. In all, the sample yields approximately 59,000 distinct CDR3 sequences. The chain links TRBV30 to TRBJ2-6; the D call of TRBD2 rests on TCRdb alone, since no DNA is present to check it. The sequenced sample was naive CXCR3+ CD8+ T cells from blood. Subset noted: CD45RO-CCR7+CD27+CD95- naive CD8+ T cells expressing CXCR3 (TNR3+). The TCR was taken from a human donor in good health. Some clones in this sample may be carry-over from other donors' samples. The CDR3 is CAWTPLVSGANVLTF.